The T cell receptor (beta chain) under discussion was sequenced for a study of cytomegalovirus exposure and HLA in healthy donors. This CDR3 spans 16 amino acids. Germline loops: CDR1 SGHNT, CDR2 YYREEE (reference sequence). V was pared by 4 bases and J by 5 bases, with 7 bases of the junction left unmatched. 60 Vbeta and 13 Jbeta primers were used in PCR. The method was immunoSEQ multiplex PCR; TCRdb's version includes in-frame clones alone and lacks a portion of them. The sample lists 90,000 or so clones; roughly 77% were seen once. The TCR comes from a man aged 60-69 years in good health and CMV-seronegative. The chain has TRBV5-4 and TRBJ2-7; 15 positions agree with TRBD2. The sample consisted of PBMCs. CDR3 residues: CASSPWTSGGANEQYF. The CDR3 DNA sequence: TGTGCCAGCAGCCCCTGGACTAGCGGGGGGGCAAACGAGCAGTACTTC.